The source of this T cell receptor (beta chain) is a study of CD8 T cells in ankylosing spondylitis. The study, taken as a whole, reports: CD8+ by phenotype, disease-linked clones were relatively rare in peripheral blood. There was reportedly significant enrichment of clones that were disease-linked in matched ankylosing spondylitis synovial fluid. In the blood and synovial fluid of reactive arthritis, some motif variants had been previously reported. A TCR beta motif of roughly 8 highly homologous variants seemed to mark ankylosing spondylitis blood.

Preparation of TCR beta libraries was done by quantitative 5'-RACE with molecular barcodes. MiXCR, applied by TCRdb to the 5' RACE reads, yields one record per CDR3 protein. The sample has tens of thousands of distinct CDR3 sequences; around 8.3% are singletons. CDR3 size: 15 residues. CDR1 and CDR2 (germline): LGHDT, YNNKEL (reference sequence). The V segment lost 3 bases and the J segment 9 bases; nucleotides outside the gene matches: 9. Remarks on this clonotype: Its antigen is unknown.

This TCR derives from a male donor with ankylosing spondylitis. Sequencing was performed on blood, either unsorted or a sorted T cell fraction (not recorded which). The gene calls are TRBV3-1 and TRBJ2-1; TRBD1 matches at 9 bases. The CDR3 spells CASSHPGTGFAEQFF. The CDR3 DNA is TGTGCCAGCAGCCATCCCGGGACAGGGTTCGCTGAGCAGTTCTTC.